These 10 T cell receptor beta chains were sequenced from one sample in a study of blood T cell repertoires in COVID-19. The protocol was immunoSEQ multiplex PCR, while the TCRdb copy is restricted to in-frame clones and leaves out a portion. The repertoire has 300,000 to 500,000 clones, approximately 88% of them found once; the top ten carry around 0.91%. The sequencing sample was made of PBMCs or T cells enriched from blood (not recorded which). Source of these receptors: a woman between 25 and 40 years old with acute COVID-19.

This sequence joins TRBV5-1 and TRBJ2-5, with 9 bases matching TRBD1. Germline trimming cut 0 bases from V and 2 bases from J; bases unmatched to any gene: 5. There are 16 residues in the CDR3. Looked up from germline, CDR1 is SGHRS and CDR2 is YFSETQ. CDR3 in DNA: TGCGCCAGCAGCTTGGTCGGGGACAGGGCGCAAGAGACCCAGTACTTC. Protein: CASSLVGDRAQETQYF.

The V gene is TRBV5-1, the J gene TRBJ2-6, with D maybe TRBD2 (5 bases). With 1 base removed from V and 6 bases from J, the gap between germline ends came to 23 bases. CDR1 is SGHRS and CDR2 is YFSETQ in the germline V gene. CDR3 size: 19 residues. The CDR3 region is CASSLYRDWVSSPANVLTF. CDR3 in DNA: TGCGCCAGCAGCTTGTATCGGGATTGGGTGTCGTCCCCGGCCAACGTCCTGACTTTC.

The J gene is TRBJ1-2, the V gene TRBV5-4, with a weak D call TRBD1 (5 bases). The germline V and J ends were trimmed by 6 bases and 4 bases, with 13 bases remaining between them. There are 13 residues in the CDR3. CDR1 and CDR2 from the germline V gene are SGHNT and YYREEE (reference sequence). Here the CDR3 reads CASKGRGIYGYTF. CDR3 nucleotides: TGTGCCAGCAAGGGGCGGGGGATCTATGGCTACACCTTC.

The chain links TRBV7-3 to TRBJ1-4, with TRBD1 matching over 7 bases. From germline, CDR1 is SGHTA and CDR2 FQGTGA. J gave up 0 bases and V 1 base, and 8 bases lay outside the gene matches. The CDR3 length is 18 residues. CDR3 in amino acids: CASSLNVGRGATNEKLFF. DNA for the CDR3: TGTGCCAGCAGCTTAAACGTGGGCAGGGGGGCAACTAATGAAAAACTGTTTTTT.

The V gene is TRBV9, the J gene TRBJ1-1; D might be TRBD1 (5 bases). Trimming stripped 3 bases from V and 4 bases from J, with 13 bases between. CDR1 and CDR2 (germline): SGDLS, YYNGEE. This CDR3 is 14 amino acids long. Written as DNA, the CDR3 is TGTGCCAGCAGCGGAACCAGGGAGGGCACTGAAGCTTTCTTT. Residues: CASSGTREGTEAFF.

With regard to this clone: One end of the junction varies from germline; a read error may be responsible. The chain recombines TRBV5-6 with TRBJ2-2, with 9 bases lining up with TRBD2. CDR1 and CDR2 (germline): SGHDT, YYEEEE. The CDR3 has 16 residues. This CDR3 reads CANSLMVAGDTGELFF. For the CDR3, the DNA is TGTGCCAACAGCCTGATGGTAGCGGGAGACACCGGGGAGCTGTTTTTT.

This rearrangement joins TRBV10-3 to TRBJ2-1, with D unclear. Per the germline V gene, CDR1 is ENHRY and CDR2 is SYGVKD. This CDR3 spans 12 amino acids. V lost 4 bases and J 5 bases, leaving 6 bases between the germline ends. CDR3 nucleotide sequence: TGTGCCATCAGTGTGCAGGACAATGAGCAGTTCTTC. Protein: CAISVQDNEQFF.

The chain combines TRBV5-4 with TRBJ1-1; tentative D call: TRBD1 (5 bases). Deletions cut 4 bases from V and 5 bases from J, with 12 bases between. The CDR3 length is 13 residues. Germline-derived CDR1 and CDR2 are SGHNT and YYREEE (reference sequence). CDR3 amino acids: CASSPPGVTEAFF. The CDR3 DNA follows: TGTGCCAGCAGCCCCCCGGGGGTGACTGAAGCTTTCTTT.

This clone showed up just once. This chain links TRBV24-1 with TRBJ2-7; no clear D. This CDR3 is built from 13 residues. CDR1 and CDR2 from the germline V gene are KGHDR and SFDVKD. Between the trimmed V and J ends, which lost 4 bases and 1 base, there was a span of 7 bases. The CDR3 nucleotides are TGTGCCACCAGTGACCTTAATTCCTACGAGCAGTACTTC. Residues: CATSDLNSYEQYF.

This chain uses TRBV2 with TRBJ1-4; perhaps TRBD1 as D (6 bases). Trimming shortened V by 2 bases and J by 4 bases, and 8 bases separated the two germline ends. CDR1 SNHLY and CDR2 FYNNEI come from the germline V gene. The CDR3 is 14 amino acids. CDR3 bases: TGTGCCAGCAGTGAACAGGGGATTAATGAAAAACTGTTTTTT. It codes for CASSEQGINEKLFF.